The 14 T cell receptor beta chains presented below share a single source sample, sequenced in a study of blood T cell repertoires in COVID-19. Profiled with immunoSEQ multiplex PCR; TCRdb holds only in-frame clones, not every one. Of over 75,000 clones listed, about 91% are singletons. Specimen: peripheral blood. The receptors stem from a man over 45 with COVID-19, enrolled during active disease.

The chain couples TRBV5-1 to TRBJ2-5, with 8 bases fitting TRBD2. V trimming: 4 bases; J trimming: 2 bases; junction bases outside the gene matches: 7. The CDR3 spans 15 residues. The germline V gene has CDR1 SGHRS and CDR2 YFSETQ. The CDR3: CASSPGLGDQETQYF. In nucleotides, the CDR3 is TGCGCCAGCAGCCCGGGACTAGGAGATCAAGAGACCCAGTACTTC.

The chain recombines TRBV14 with TRBJ2-1, with TRBD2 matching 7 bases. V gave up 1 base and J gave up 2 bases; unmatched junction bases: 8. Germline V gene data show CDR1 as SGHDN and CDR2 as FVKESK. This CDR3 has 17 residues. CDR3 DNA sequence: TGTGCCAGCAGCCAAGTATTAATGAGCGGGACCTACAATGAGCAGTTCTTC. This encodes CASSQVLMSGTYNEQFF.

This clone was counted a few times. J is TRBJ1-6 and V is TRBV9, with TRBD1 matching over 10 bases. The V and J ends lost 4 bases and 8 bases, in that order; junction bases with no gene match: 3. Per germline, CDR1 SGDLS and CDR2 YYNGEE. The CDR3 spans 14 residues. CDR3 region: CASSMGQGYSPLHF. CDR3 nucleotides: TGTGCCAGCAGCATGGGACAGGGGTATTCACCCCTCCACTTT.

The V and J genes are TRBV19 and TRBJ1-1; 8 bases map to TRBD1. V dropped 5 bases and J dropped 6; count of bases not matched to a gene: 11. CDR3 length: 15 amino acids. CDR1 and CDR2 from the germline V gene are LNHDA and SQIVND (reference sequence). CDR3 amino acids: CASSAFRGRVPEAFF. CDR3 coding DNA: TGTGCCAGTAGTGCTTTCAGGGGGCGCGTGCCTGAAGCTTTCTTT.

The chain joins TRBV28 to TRBJ1-2; 7 positions match TRBD1. J gave up 8 bases and V 3 bases, and 3 bases lay outside the gene matches. CDR1 MDHEN and CDR2 SYDVKM come from the germline V gene. This CDR3 comprises 12 residues. The CDR3 DNA follows: TGTGCCAGCAGTTTTCAACAGGGGGGCTACACCTTC. Translating gives CASSFQQGGYTF.

This chain joins TRBV4-2 and TRBJ1-1; TRBD1 aligns across 7 bases. V dropped 2 bases and J dropped 4; count of bases not matched to a gene: 13. The CDR3 is 17 amino acids. Germline assignment: CDR1 LGHNA and CDR2 YNFKEQ. CDR3: CASSQPEQGIESTEAFF. CDR3 in DNA: TGTGCCAGCAGCCAACCTGAACAGGGGATAGAAAGCACTGAAGCTTTCTTT.

The rearrangement joins TRBV4-3 to TRBJ1-6; D uncertain. Germline V CDR1 and CDR2: LGHNA, YSLEER. V was shortened by 0 bases and J by 4 bases, with 16 bases between the two germline ends. The CDR3 contains 18 residues. DNA for the CDR3: TGCGCCAGCAGCCAAGAATCGGGGAGGACGGCATATAATTCACCCCTCCACTTT. Protein: CASSQESGRTAYNSPLHF.

The chain carries TRBV18 and TRBJ2-7, with 9 bases identical to TRBD1. With 1 base clipped from V and 9 bases from J, the junction kept 13 bases outside the gene matches. The CDR3 extends over 16 amino acids. The germline V gene has CDR1 KGHSH and CDR2 LQKENI. In DNA, the CDR3 is TGTGCCAGCTCACCACTCCGGGACAGGGATTTTAATGGGCAGTACTTC. Its translation is CASSPLRDRDFNGQYF. Variable domain in full (rest from reference TRBV18 and TRBJ2-7): NAGVMQNPRHLVRRRGQEARLRCSPMKGHSHVYWYRQLPEEGLKFMVYLQKENIIDESGMPKERFSAEFPKEGPSILRIQQVVRGDSAAYFCASSPLRDRDFNGQYFGPGTRLTVT.

The chain joins TRBV6-2 or TRBV6-3 to TRBJ1-1, with D possibly matching TRBD1 (6 bases). V was trimmed by 4 bases and J by 7 bases, leaving 16 bases between them. This CDR3 has 14 residues. Per germline, CDR1 MNHEY and CDR2 SVGEGT. Here the CDR3 reads CASSSLNRVSEAFF. CDR3 coding DNA: TGTGCCAGCAGTTCCCTGAACAGGGTAAGTGAAGCTTTCTTT.

This sequence joins TRBV4-3 and TRBJ2-3; no reliable D call. This CDR3 has 15 amino acids. Germline CDR1 is LGHNA and CDR2 is YSLEER. Trimming took off 0 bases at V and 0 bases at J, with 7 bases between the two ends. DNA for the CDR3: TGCGCCAGCAGCCAAGAAGCTGTTAGCACAGATACGCAGTATTTT. As protein: CASSQEAVSTDTQYF.

The J gene is TRBJ2-7, the V gene TRBV27; TRBD1 matches at 8 bases. V was pared by 0 bases and J by 3 bases, with 13 bases of the junction left unmatched. CDR3 length: 18 amino acids. The germline CDR1 and CDR2 sequences are MNHEY and SMNVEV (reference sequence). This CDR3 is CASSLSGQGDLFLYEQYF. In DNA form, the CDR3 reads TGTGCCAGCAGTTTATCTGGACAGGGCGATCTCTTTCTCTACGAGCAGTACTTC.

V gene TRBV18 combines with J gene TRBJ1-2; 10 bases align to TRBD1. The CDR3 consists of 15 residues. Trimming removed 4 bases from V and 2 bases from J; junction bases left unmatched: 4. Germline V lookup: CDR1 KGHSH, CDR2 LQKENI. The CDR3 DNA is TGTGCCAGCTCACGTACGGGACAGGGGAACTATGGCTACACCTTC. Translated: CASSRTGQGNYGYTF.

The chain employs TRBV3-1 (or the pseudogene TRBV3-2) and TRBJ1-6, with D uncertain. CDR1 is LGHDT, CDR2 YNNKEL, per germline (reference sequence). Trimming stripped 8 bases from V and 7 bases from J, with 9 bases between. This CDR3 comprises 12 residues. CDR3 in amino acids: CASATGNSPLHF. The CDR3 DNA follows: TGTGCCAGCGCCACGGGGAATTCACCCCTCCACTTT.

The V gene is TRBV6-1, the J gene TRBJ2-2; the match to TRBD2 covers 7 bases. This CDR3 spans 17 amino acids. Germline V gives CDR1 MNHNS, CDR2 SASEGT. V was clipped by 0 bases and J by 3 bases; unmatched bases: 7. The chain's CDR3 is CASSEAMGGADTGELFF. CDR3 nucleotide sequence: TGTGCCAGCAGTGAAGCAATGGGAGGGGCGGACACCGGGGAGCTGTTTTTT.